This entry is about one TCR beta chain. The entry originates in a study of sequential checkpoint blockade in melanoma. From germline, CDR1 is MNHNS and CDR2 SASEGT. The CDR3 runs to 14 residues. The V end was cut by 1 base, the J end by 4 bases, with 11 bases between. TCRdb's table, derived via immunoSEQ multiplex PCR, lists solely in-frame clones and lacks some. The sample lists about 28,000 clones; approximately 80% were seen once. Indicated treatment: randomized to nivolumab then ipilimumab (arm A) or the reverse (arm B). No patient had prior DNA-damaging chemotherapy. Live CD3+CD8+ CD19− CD56− cells were sorted from PBMCs.

This receptor was obtained from a human donor with melanoma. Sample: CD8+ T cells sorted from blood (inferred from file names), taken from a patient given nivolumab and ipilimumab in sequence. The V gene is TRBV6-1, the J gene TRBJ2-7, with D perhaps TRBD2 (6 bases). DNA of the CDR3: TGTGCCAGCAGTGAAGGGGGGGTCTGGTACGAGCAGTACTTC. This gives the protein CASSEGGVWYEQYF.